In its sample, the clone carrying this T cell receptor beta chain was seen a few times. Its antigen is as yet unknown. This entry comes from a study of identical twins. Overall study results and limits: For out-of-frame beta sequences, excess twin sharing was weaker. Fewer insertions characterized abundant cord blood beta clonotypes, whereas memory repertoires showed none. Zero-insertion findings could be partly confounded by invariant cells (MAIT and iNKT cells).

TCRdb used MiXCR to reprocess the 5' RACE reads, holding one entry per CDR3 protein. The sample contains about 690,000 distinct CDR3 sequences, approximately 6% of which appear only once. Healthy Caucasians alone served as donors. Germline CDR1 is SGHAT and CDR2 is FQDESV (reference sequence). This CDR3 has 21 amino acids. The J segment lost 5 bases and the V segment lost 2 bases, leaving 20 bases of the junction unmatched. The sample comprised naive T cells sorted from blood. V usage is TRBV11-1 and J usage is TRBJ2-1; 11 bases fit TRBD2. This clonotype was sampled from a man between 18 and 35 years old in good health. The CDR3 sequence: CASSLPTTGLAEPRVNNEQFF. The DNA for the CDR3 is TGTGCCAGCAGCTTACCGACGACGGGACTAGCGGAGCCGAGGGTTAACAATGAGCAGTTCTTC.